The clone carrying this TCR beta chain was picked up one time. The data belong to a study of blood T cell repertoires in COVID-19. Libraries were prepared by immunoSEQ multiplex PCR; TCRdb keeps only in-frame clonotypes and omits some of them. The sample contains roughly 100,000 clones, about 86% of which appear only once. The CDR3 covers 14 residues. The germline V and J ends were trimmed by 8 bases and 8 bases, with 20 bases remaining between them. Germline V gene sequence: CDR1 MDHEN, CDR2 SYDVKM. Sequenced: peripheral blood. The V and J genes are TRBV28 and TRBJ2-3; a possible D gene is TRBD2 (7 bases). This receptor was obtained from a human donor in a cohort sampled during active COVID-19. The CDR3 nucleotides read TGTGCCAGCGAATGGGGGGGGCGGTTCGGTACGCAGTATTTT. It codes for CASEWGGRFGTQYF.